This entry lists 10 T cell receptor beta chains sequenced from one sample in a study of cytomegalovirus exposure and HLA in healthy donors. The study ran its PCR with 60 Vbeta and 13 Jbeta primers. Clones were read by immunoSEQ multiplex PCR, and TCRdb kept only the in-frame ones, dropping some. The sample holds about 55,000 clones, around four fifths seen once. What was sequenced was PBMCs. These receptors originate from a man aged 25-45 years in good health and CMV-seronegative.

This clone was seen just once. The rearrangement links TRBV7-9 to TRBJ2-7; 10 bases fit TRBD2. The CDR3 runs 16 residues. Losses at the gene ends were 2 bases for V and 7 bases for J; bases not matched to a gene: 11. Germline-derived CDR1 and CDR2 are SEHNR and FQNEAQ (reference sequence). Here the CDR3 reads CASSLMRTSGPEEQYF. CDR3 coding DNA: TGTGCCAGCAGCTTAATGAGGACTAGCGGTCCGGAGGAGCAGTACTTC.

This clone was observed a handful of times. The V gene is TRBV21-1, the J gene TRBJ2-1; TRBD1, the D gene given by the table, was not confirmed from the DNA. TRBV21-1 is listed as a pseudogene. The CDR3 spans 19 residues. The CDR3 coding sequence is TGTGCCAGCAGCAAAGAAAGTTTAAGGGGGAGAGAGTACTACAATGAGCAGTTCTTC. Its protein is CASSKESLRGREYYNEQFF.

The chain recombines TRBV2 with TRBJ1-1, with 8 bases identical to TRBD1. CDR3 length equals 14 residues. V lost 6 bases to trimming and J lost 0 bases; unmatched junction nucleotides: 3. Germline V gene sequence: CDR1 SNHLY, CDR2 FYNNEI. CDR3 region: CASSRQGLNTEAFF. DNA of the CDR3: TGTGCCAGCAGCCGACAGGGGTTGAACACTGAAGCTTTCTTT.

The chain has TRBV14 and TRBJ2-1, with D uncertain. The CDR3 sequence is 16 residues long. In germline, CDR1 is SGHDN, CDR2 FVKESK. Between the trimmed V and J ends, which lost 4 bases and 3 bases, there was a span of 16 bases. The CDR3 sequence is CASSRRKTFLYNEQFF. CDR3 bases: TGTGCCAGCAGCCGCCGTAAGACTTTTCTCTACAATGAGCAGTTCTTC.

The CDR3 region is CASSQDSYQPQHF. CDR3 bases: TGTGCCAGCAGCCAGGACAGTTATCAGCCCCAGCATTTT. The rearrangement joins TRBV9 to TRBJ1-5, with a possible D match to TRBD1 (6 bases). The CDR3 sequence is 13 residues long. Germline CDR1 and CDR2: SGDLS and YYNGEE. V was clipped by 4 bases and J by 5 bases, with 10 bases between them.

The CDR3 DNA sequence: TGTGCCAGTAGTATAGAGATGGTGGCAGTCACCGGGGAGCTGTTTTTT. Translation: CASSIEMVAVTGELFF. The chain recombines TRBV19 with TRBJ2-2, with D unclear. Germline V gene data show CDR1 as LNHDA and CDR2 as SQIVND (reference sequence). The V and J ends lost 0 bases and 4 bases respectively, with 12 bases between them. The CDR3 totals 16 residues. Full variable domain (outside the CDR3, taken from reference TRBV19 and TRBJ2-2): DGGITQSPKYLFRKEGQNVTLSCEQNLNHDAMYWYRQDPGQGLRLIYYSQIVNDFQKGDIAEGYSVSREKKESFPLTVTSAQKNPTAFYLCASSIEMVAVTGELFFGEGSRLTVL.

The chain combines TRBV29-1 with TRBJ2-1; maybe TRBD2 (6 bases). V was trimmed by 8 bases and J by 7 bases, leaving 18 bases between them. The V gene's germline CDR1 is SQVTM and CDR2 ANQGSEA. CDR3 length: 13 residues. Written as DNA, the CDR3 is TGCAGCCAAAGCATGGGGAGGAGAAATGAGCAGTTCTTC. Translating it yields CSQSMGRRNEQFF.

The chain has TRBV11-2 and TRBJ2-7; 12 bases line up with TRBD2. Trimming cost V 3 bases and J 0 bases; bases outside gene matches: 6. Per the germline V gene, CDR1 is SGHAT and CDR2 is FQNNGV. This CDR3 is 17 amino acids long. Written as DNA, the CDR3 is TGTGCCAGCAGCTTCACCGGGACTAGCGGGTTCTCCTACGAGCAGTACTTC. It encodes CASSFTGTSGFSYEQYF.

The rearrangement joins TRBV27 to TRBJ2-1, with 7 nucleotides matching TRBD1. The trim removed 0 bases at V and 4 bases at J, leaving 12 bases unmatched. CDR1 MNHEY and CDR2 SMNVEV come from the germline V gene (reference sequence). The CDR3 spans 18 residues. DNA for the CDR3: TGTGCCAGCAGTTTATCCGTTTTGGGGGACAGAAGATACAATGAGCAGTTCTTC. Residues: CASSLSVLGDRRYNEQFF.

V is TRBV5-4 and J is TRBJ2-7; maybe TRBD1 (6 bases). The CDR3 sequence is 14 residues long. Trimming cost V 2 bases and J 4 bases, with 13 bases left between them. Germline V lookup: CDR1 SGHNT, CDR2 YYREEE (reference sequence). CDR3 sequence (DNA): TGTGCCAGCAGCTTAGGGCAGGGGTCGTACGAGCAGTACTTC. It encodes CASSLGQGSYEQYF.